The clone carrying this TCR beta chain was seen more than once but under ten times. The antigen is undetermined. The PCR had 60 Vbeta and 13 Jbeta primers. Clones were read by immunoSEQ multiplex PCR, and TCRdb kept only the in-frame ones, dropping some. This table has about 98,000 clones, more than 75% appearing once. Germline V lookup: CDR1 MNHNS, CDR2 SASEGT. The CDR3 is 14 amino acids. Trimming took off 2 bases at V and 5 bases at J, with 13 bases between the two ends. This sample was included in a study of cytomegalovirus exposure and HLA in healthy donors. Points from the study as a whole: In vitro testing confirmed a few CMV-associated chains as specific for CMV antigens.

The source is a human donor in good health. The chain recombines TRBV6-1 with TRBJ2-7; D is possibly TRBD1 (6 bases). Sequencing was performed on PBMCs. The CDR3 DNA follows: TGTGCCAGCAGTGAATTGAGCAGGGGCGACGAGCAGTACTTC. This encodes CASSELSRGDEQYF.